A selection of T cell receptor beta chains follows, all from one sample in a study of T cell responses to AZD1222 COVID-19 vaccine. The table came from immunoSEQ multiplex PCR; TCRdb's copy has only in-frame clones and leaves some out. The sample records 65,000 to 90,000 clones, 88% being singletons. This material consisted of peripheral blood, taken on day 0 of AZD1222 vaccination. These receptors were collected from an adult in good health. CDR3s include the opening cysteine and the closing phenylalanine or tryptophan. The D gene is left open where the match is weak. Size is omitted from some rows. Given values are once, few, many or a class for expanded clones.

d_gene: NA
abundance: NA
v_gene: TRBV3-1/TRBV3-2
j_gene: TRBJ1-3
CDR3aa: CASSRDRGAGNTIYF
CDR3nt: TGTGCCAGCAGCCGAGACAGAGGAGCTGGAAACACCATATATTTT

d_gene: NA
abundance: NA
v_gene: TRBV9
j_gene: TRBJ1-4
CDR3aa: CASSLDPGPSNEKLFF
CDR3nt: TGTGCCAGCAGCCTTGATCCCGGGCCCAGTAATGAAAAACTGTTTTTT

d_gene: TRBD2
abundance: NA
v_gene: TRBV3-1/TRBV3-2
j_gene: TRBJ2-3
CDR3aa: CASSPRGGRDTQYF
CDR3nt: TGTGCCAGCAGCCCTCGGGGGGGCCGGGATACGCAGTATTTT

d_gene: NA
abundance: NA
v_gene: TRBV2
j_gene: TRBJ1-4
CDR3aa: CASSEVFTGNEKLFF
CDR3nt: TGTGCCAGCAGTGAAGTGTTCACCGGTAATGAAAAACTGTTTTTT

d_gene: NA
abundance: NA
v_gene: TRBV30
j_gene: TRBJ1-3
CDR3aa: CAWSPSGEHTIYF
CDR3nt: TGTGCCTGGAGTCCCTCGGGGGAGCACACCATATATTTT

d_gene: TRBD2
abundance: once
v_gene: TRBV9
j_gene: TRBJ2-1
CDR3aa: CASSANPSGGDNEQFF
CDR3nt: TGTGCCAGCAGCGCTAACCCTAGCGGGGGGGACAATGAGCAGTTCTTC

d_gene: TRBD2
abundance: NA
v_gene: TRBV28
j_gene: TRBJ2-7
CDR3aa: CASSFRVETSGKKAYEQYF
CDR3nt: TGTGCCAGCAGTTTCAGGGTGGAGACTAGCGGCAAAAAAGCCTACGAGCAGTACTTC

d_gene: NA
abundance: NA
v_gene: TRBV3-1/TRBV3-2
j_gene: TRBJ2-5
CDR3aa: CASSRGGRETQYF
CDR3nt: TGTGCCAGCAGCCGTGGGGGAAGGGAGACCCAGTACTTC

d_gene: NA
abundance: NA
v_gene: TRBV7-9
j_gene: TRBJ2-1
CDR3aa: CASSQGRNEQFF
CDR3nt: TGTGCCAGCAGCCAGGGGCGCAATGAGCAGTTCTTC

d_gene: NA
abundance: NA
v_gene: TRBV5-6
j_gene: TRBJ2-7
CDR3aa: CASSGAGAVSEQYF
CDR3nt: TGTGCCAGCAGCGGAGCTGGGGCCGTCAGCGAGCAGTACTTC

d_gene: TRBD2
abundance: NA
v_gene: TRBV7-8
j_gene: TRBJ2-7
CDR3aa: CASSFTSGSSRFQYEQYF
CDR3nt: TGTGCCAGCAGCTTTACTAGCGGGAGTTCCCGATTCCAATACGAGCAGTACTTC

d_gene: NA
abundance: NA
v_gene: TRBV28
j_gene: TRBJ2-7
CDR3aa: CASTGDSYEQYF
CDR3nt: TGTGCCAGCACAGGTGACTCCTACGAGCAGTACTTC

d_gene: TRBD1
abundance: NA
v_gene: TRBV15
j_gene: TRBJ1-6
CDR3aa: CATRQDRGHSVDNSPLHF
CDR3nt: TGTGCCACCAGACAGGACAGGGGGCATTCCGTTGATAATTCACCCCTCCACTTT

d_gene: TRBD1
abundance: NA
v_gene: TRBV6-1
j_gene: TRBJ2-7
CDR3aa: CASSEALAGGRYEQYF
CDR3nt: TGTGCCAGCAGTGAAGCGCTAGCAGGGGGTCGCTACGAGCAGTACTTC

d_gene: TRBD1
abundance: few
v_gene: TRBV27
j_gene: TRBJ2-1
CDR3aa: CASRPPGTGAWGQFF
CDR3nt: TGTGCCAGCAGACCGCCCGGGACAGGAGCGTGGGGGCAGTTCTTC

d_gene: TRBD1
abundance: NA
v_gene: TRBV6-5
j_gene: TRBJ1-2
CDR3aa: CASSYSAGQGKDGYTF
CDR3nt: TGTGCCAGCAGTTACTCCGCTGGACAGGGAAAGGACGGCTACACCTTC

d_gene: NA
abundance: NA
v_gene: TRBV6-5
j_gene: TRBJ2-5
CDR3aa: CASRETHKETQYF
CDR3nt: TGTGCCAGCAGAGAGACTCACAAAGAGACCCAGTACTTC

d_gene: NA
abundance: NA
v_gene: TRBV5-1
j_gene: TRBJ2-7
CDR3aa: CASSSLGRGSSYEQYF
CDR3nt: TGCGCCAGCAGCAGCCTGGGGCGAGGAAGCTCCTACGAGCAGTACTTC

d_gene: NA
abundance: NA
v_gene: TRBV7-6
j_gene: TRBJ2-2
CDR3aa: CASSLGTANTGELFF
CDR3nt: TGTGCCAGCAGCTTAGGGACAGCGAACACCGGGGAGCTGTTTTTT

d_gene: NA
abundance: NA
v_gene: TRBV7-9
j_gene: TRBJ2-3
CDR3aa: CASGPSEAHDTQYF
CDR3nt: TGTGCCAGCGGACCGTCTGAGGCCCACGATACGCAGTATTTT

d_gene: NA
abundance: NA
v_gene: TRBV11-3
j_gene: TRBJ2-7
CDR3aa: CASSLKPDSEQYF
CDR3nt: TGTGCCAGCAGCTTAAAACCGGACAGCGAGCAGTACTTC

d_gene: NA
abundance: NA
v_gene: TRBV24-1
j_gene: TRBJ1-1
CDR3aa: CATSEQGGTEAFF
CDR3nt: TGTGCCACCAGTGAACAGGGAGGAACTGAAGCTTTCTTT

d_gene: NA
abundance: NA
v_gene: TRBV6-5
j_gene: TRBJ2-3
CDR3aa: CASRRDFSTDTQYF
CDR3nt: TGTGCCAGCAGGCGGGACTTTAGCACAGATACGCAGTATTTT

d_gene: NA
abundance: NA
v_gene: TRBV5-6
j_gene: TRBJ1-3
CDR3aa: CASSRGPSSGNTIYF
CDR3nt: TGTGCCAGCAGTCGCGGGCCAAGCTCTGGAAACACCATATATTTT

d_gene: NA
abundance: once
v_gene: TRBV7-3
j_gene: TRBJ2-7
CDR3aa: CASSLAPGGPYEQYF
CDR3nt: TGTGCCAGCAGCTTAGCACCTGGGGGACCCTACGAGCAGTACTTC

d_gene: NA
abundance: NA
v_gene: TRBV15
j_gene: TRBJ1-6
CDR3aa: CATSREAGGDLSNSPLHF
CDR3nt: TGTGCCACCAGCAGAGAGGCCGGAGGGGATCTGAGTAATTCACCCCTCCACTTT

d_gene: NA
abundance: few
v_gene: TRBV28
j_gene: TRBJ2-2
CDR3aa: CGVGEHTNTGELFF
CDR3nt: TGTGGAGTGGGGGAACATACGAACACCGGGGAGCTGTTTTTT

d_gene: NA
abundance: NA
v_gene: TRBV25-1
j_gene: TRBJ2-2
CDR3aa: CASSPKAVAAGELFF
CDR3nt: TGTGCCAGCAGTCCAAAGGCTGTAGCCGCCGGGGAGCTGTTTTTT

d_gene: NA
abundance: NA
v_gene: TRBV3-1/TRBV3-2
j_gene: TRBJ2-5
CDR3aa: CASSLQETQYF
CDR3nt: TGTGCCAGCAGCCTCCAAGAGACCCAGTACTTC

d_gene: TRBD1
abundance: NA
v_gene: TRBV5-1
j_gene: TRBJ1-3
CDR3aa: CASSLQGAVGNTIYF
CDR3nt: TGCGCCAGCAGCTTGCAGGGGGCAGTCGGAAACACCATATATTTT

d_gene: TRBD2
abundance: NA
v_gene: TRBV27
j_gene: TRBJ2-2
CDR3aa: CASSLLAGNTGELFF
CDR3nt: TGTGCCAGCAGTCTGCTAGCGGGAAACACCGGGGAGCTGTTTTTT

d_gene: TRBD1
abundance: NA
v_gene: TRBV19
j_gene: TRBJ1-5
CDR3aa: CASSIRDRGLVSNQPQHF
CDR3nt: TGTGCCAGTAGTATAAGGGACAGGGGGCTGGTTAGCAATCAGCCCCAGCATTTT

d_gene: NA
abundance: few
v_gene: TRBV6-5
j_gene: TRBJ2-7
CDR3aa: CASSYSPNYEQYF
CDR3nt: TGTGCCAGCAGTTACTCTCCTAACTACGAGCAGTACTTC

d_gene: NA
abundance: NA
v_gene: TRBV27
j_gene: TRBJ2-1
CDR3aa: CASSFSGHNNEQFF
CDR3nt: TGTGCCAGCAGTTTTTCGGGACATAACAATGAGCAGTTCTTC

d_gene: NA
abundance: NA
v_gene: TRBV5-1
j_gene: TRBJ2-7
CDR3aa: CASSLVSGSSYEQYF
CDR3nt: TGCGCCAGCAGCTTAGTTAGCGGTAGCTCCTACGAGCAGTACTTC

d_gene: NA
abundance: NA
v_gene: TRBV18
j_gene: TRBJ1-5
CDR3aa: CASSPAGNNQPQHF
CDR3nt: TGTGCCAGCTCACCAGCAGGGAACAATCAGCCCCAGCATTTT

d_gene: NA
abundance: once
v_gene: TRBV5-1
j_gene: TRBJ1-5
CDR3aa: CASSLVGGDQPQHF
CDR3nt: TGCGCCAGCAGCTTGGTCGGAGGGGATCAGCCCCAGCATTTT

d_gene: TRBD2
abundance: NA
v_gene: TRBV30
j_gene: TRBJ2-3
CDR3aa: CAWIKAGYTDTQYF
CDR3nt: TGTGCCTGGATTAAAGCGGGATACACAGATACGCAGTATTTT

d_gene: TRBD1
abundance: NA
v_gene: TRBV24-1
j_gene: TRBJ2-7
CDR3aa: CATSQKGAPYEQYF
CDR3nt: TGTGCCACCAGTCAAAAGGGGGCCCCCTACGAGCAGTACTTC

d_gene: TRBD2
abundance: NA
v_gene: TRBV7-9
j_gene: TRBJ2-7
CDR3aa: CASSFAGGKTYEQYF
CDR3nt: TGTGCCAGCAGCTTTGCGGGAGGGAAGACCTACGAGCAGTACTTC

d_gene: NA
abundance: NA
v_gene: TRBV11-3
j_gene: TRBJ2-5
CDR3aa: CASSLGGRETQYF
CDR3nt: TGTGCCAGCAGCCTGGGGGGGCGGGAGACCCAGTACTTC

d_gene: TRBD2
abundance: NA
v_gene: TRBV9
j_gene: TRBJ2-1
CDR3aa: CASSSGTSGGANEQFF
CDR3nt: TGTGCCAGCAGCTCCGGGACTAGCGGGGGGGCGAATGAGCAGTTCTTC

d_gene: TRBD1
abundance: NA
v_gene: TRBV28
j_gene: TRBJ1-2
CDR3aa: CASSLRQGDIYGYTF
CDR3nt: TGTGCCAGCAGTTTGCGGCAGGGGGACATCTATGGCTACACCTTC

d_gene: TRBD2
abundance: NA
v_gene: TRBV19
j_gene: TRBJ2-3
CDR3aa: CASSLPGLADTQYF
CDR3nt: TGTGCCAGTAGTCTTCCGGGACTAGCGGATACGCAGTATTTT

d_gene: NA
abundance: NA
v_gene: TRBV28
j_gene: TRBJ2-7
CDR3aa: CASRKARDYEQYF
CDR3nt: TGTGCCAGCAGGAAGGCACGGGACTACGAGCAGTACTTC